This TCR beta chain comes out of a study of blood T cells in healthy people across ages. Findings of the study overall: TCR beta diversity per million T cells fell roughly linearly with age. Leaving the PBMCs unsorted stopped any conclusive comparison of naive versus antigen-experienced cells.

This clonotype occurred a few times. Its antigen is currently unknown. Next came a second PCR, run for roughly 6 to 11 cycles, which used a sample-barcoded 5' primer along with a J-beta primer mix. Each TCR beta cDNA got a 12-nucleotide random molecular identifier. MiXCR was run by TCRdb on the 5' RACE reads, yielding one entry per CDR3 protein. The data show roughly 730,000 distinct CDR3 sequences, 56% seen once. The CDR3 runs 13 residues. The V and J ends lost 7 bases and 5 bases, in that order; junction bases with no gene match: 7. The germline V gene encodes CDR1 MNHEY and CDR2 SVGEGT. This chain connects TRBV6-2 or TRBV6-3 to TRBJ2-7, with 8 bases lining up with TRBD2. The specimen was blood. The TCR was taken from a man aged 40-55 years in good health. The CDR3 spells CASKMVAGNEQYF. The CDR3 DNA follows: TGTGCCAGCAAGATGGTAGCGGGAAACGAGCAGTACTTC.